These 7 T cell receptor beta chains originate from one sample sequenced in a study of lymphopenia after photon versus proton radiotherapy. The assay was immunoSEQ multiplex PCR, and TCRdb's table has in-frame clones only and misses some. In the table there are tens of thousands of clones, approximately 83% of which are singletons. Sequenced material: peripheral blood, taken from a patient treated with photon-based radiotherapy. The source of these receptors is a man aged 40-50 years with gastric cancer.

The V call is TRBV15, the J call TRBJ1-6, with D uncertain. Germline assignment: CDR1 LNHNV and CDR2 YYDKDF (reference sequence). The ends were cut back, 1 base at V and 10 bases at J, with 8 bases in the middle. The CDR3 is 13 residues long. The CDR3 reads CATSRGQGSPLHF. The CDR3 DNA reads TGTGCCACCAGCAGAGGGCAAGGCTCACCCCTCCACTTT.

V gene TRBV6-5 combines with J gene TRBJ1-1, with a possible D match to TRBD1 (5 bases). Trimming cost V 2 bases and J 11 bases, with 12 bases left between them. The CDR3 is made up of 12 amino acids. Germline V gene sequence: CDR1 MNHEY, CDR2 SVGAGI. The CDR3 here is CASSYPGQGAFF. CDR3 bases: TGTGCCAGCAGTTACCCAGGGCAAGGGGCTTTCTTT.

This clone has a handful of counts. The gene calls are TRBV19 and TRBJ1-1, with D hard to call. This CDR3 region has 17 residues. Per the germline V gene, CDR1 is LNHDA and CDR2 is SQIVND (reference sequence). The V gene lost 4 bases and the J gene lost 2 bases, with 20 bases spanning the gap. In DNA, the CDR3 is TGTGCCAGTAGTAATAATTTCTCGCCCGGCCCTAACACTGAAGCTTTCTTT. It codes for CASSNNFSPGPNTEAFF.

The chain combines TRBV2 with TRBJ1-2; D is undetermined. From germline, CDR1 is SNHLY and CDR2 FYNNEI. CDR3 length: 13 amino acids. Trimming left V 4 bases short and J 2 bases short, with 8 bases between. DNA of the CDR3: TGTGCCAGCAGTGGTGGGCAGAACTATGGCTACACCTTC. It translates to CASSGGQNYGYTF.

The chain links TRBV2 to TRBJ2-6, with 8 positions matching TRBD1. The J segment lost 4 bases and the V segment lost 6 bases, leaving 14 bases of the junction unmatched. Germline CDR1 SNHLY, CDR2 FYNNEI. The CDR3 totals 18 residues. CDR3 loop: CASRTSGTGSLGANVLTF. The CDR3 nucleotides read TGTGCCAGCAGAACGTCCGGGACAGGCTCTTTGGGGGCCAACGTCCTGACTTTC.

V is TRBV6-1 and J is TRBJ1-1, with no clear D. CDR1 MNHNS and CDR2 SASEGT come from the germline V gene. The CDR3 is 14 residues long. V lost 0 bases and J 1 base, leaving 6 bases between the germline ends. Here the CDR3 reads CASSEASTNTEAFF. CDR3 sequence (DNA): TGTGCCAGCAGTGAAGCCTCAACGAACACTGAAGCTTTCTTT.

As DNA, the CDR3 is TGTGCCAGCAGCTTCGGACTAGCGGGGGCCAATGAGCAGTTCTTC. It specifies CASSFGLAGANEQFF. The chain carries TRBV11-2 and TRBJ2-1, with 13 bases identical to TRBD2. The CDR3 length is 15 residues. Per germline, CDR1 SGHAT and CDR2 FQNNGV. After removal of 3 bases from V and 6 bases from J, the junction contained 2 bases not matched to a gene.